This entry lists 19 T cell receptor beta chains sequenced from one sample in a study of shared clonotypes between healthy human individuals. Clones were read by immunoSEQ multiplex PCR, and TCRdb kept only the in-frame ones, dropping some. This sample has fewer than 200,000 clones, with around 93% found just once. Sequenced input: naive CD4+ T cells sorted from blood. Sample subset: CD45RA+ positively selected. These receptor sequences come from a woman aged 25 to 39 in good health.

The chain uses TRBV7-8 and TRBJ2-7; 8 bases fit TRBD2. CDR3 length equals 15 residues. CDR1 SGHVS and CDR2 FQNEAQ come from the germline V gene. With V trimmed by 3 bases and J by 6 bases, 10 bases remained unmatched. The CDR3 DNA follows: TGTGCCAGCAGCTTTATTAGCGGGACGCCCGGCGAGCAGTACTTC. Translation gives CASSFISGTPGEQYF.

The chain carries TRBV28 and TRBJ2-7; no reliable D call. The CDR3 runs 12 residues. Germline-derived CDR1 and CDR2 are MDHEN and SYDVKM. The V and J ends lost 4 bases and 2 bases respectively, with 6 bases between them. CDR3 in amino acids: CASSYVPYEQYF. In DNA, the CDR3 is TGTGCCAGCAGTTACGTCCCCTACGAGCAGTACTTC.

This chain links TRBV12-5 with TRBJ2-1; a weak D match, TRBD2 (7 bases). The germline V gene encodes CDR1 LGHNT and CDR2 FRNRAP. This CDR3 comprises 17 residues. V gave up 2 bases and J gave up 7 bases, with 21 bases separating them. The CDR3 DNA follows: TGTGCTAGTGGTTTGACACCACCGGGGGGCGCTAGGAATGAGCAGTTCTTC. Residues: CASGLTPPGGARNEQFF.

V gene TRBV1 combines with J gene TRBJ2-2; the tabulated D call, TRBD2, remains unverified against the DNA. TRBV1 is a pseudogene. This CDR3 contains 17 residues. DNA for the CDR3: TGCACCAGCAGCCAGACGACTAGGCCTTGGGACACCGGGGAGCTGTTTTTT. The encoded protein is CTSSQTTRPWDTGELFF.

For the CDR3, the DNA is TGCGCCAGCAGTGAGTACAGGGACGGGGGCGCAGATACGCAGTATTTT. Translated: CASSEYRDGGADTQYF. The gene calls are TRBV10-1 and TRBJ2-3; possibly TRBD1 or TRBD2 for D (6 bases each). The CDR3 covers 16 residues. Trimming removed 1 base from V and 4 bases from J, with 15 bases in between. Germline loops: CDR1 WNHNN, CDR2 SYGVQD (reference sequence).

The chain carries TRBV10-3 and TRBJ2-1; TRBD2 aligns across 9 bases. The CDR3 runs 15 residues. V lost 4 bases to trimming and J lost 10 bases; unmatched junction nucleotides: 11. From germline, CDR1 is ENHRY and CDR2 SYGVKD. CDR3 DNA sequence: TGTGCCATCAGTGGACAGGGTCCCGCGGGAGGGGAGCAGTTCTTC. Translated: CAISGQGPAGGEQFF.

The chain links TRBV19 to TRBJ2-7, with TRBD2 identical over 9 bases. Germline CDR1 and CDR2: LNHDA and SQIVND (reference sequence). The length of the CDR3 is 18 residues. The V segment lost 5 bases and the J segment 1 base; nucleotides outside the gene matches: 15. The CDR3 sequence is CASSPLPSMAGGSYEQYF. The CDR3 nucleotides are TGTGCCAGTAGTCCTCTCCCCTCGATGGCGGGAGGGTCCTACGAGCAGTACTTC. The variable domain in full, with the rest retrieved from reference TRBV19 and TRBJ2-7, is DGGITQSPKYLFRKEGQNVTLSCEQNLNHDAMYWYRQDPGQGLRLIYYSQIVNDFQKGDIAEGYSVSREKKESFPLTVTSAQKNPTAFYLCASSPLPSMAGGSYEQYFGPGTRLTVT.

V gene TRBV7-1 combines with J gene TRBJ1-5; D gene uncertain. Being an ORF, TRBV7-1 has a function that is uncertain. This CDR3 is built from 12 residues. V lost 4 bases, J lost 7 bases, and 8 bases lay in between. CDR3 amino acids: CASSLDYQPQHF. For the CDR3, the DNA is TGTGCCAGCAGCTTAGACTACCAGCCCCAGCATTTT.

This clone was found once. CDR3 sequence (DNA): TGTGCCAGCAGCCGGCCGGGACTAGCGGCCTACGAGCAGTACTTC. As protein: CASSRPGLAAYEQYF. The chain couples TRBV5-4 to TRBJ2-5; 11 nucleotides line up with TRBD2. The DNA matches TRBJ2-7 better at its end, which makes the J call doubtful. This CDR3 contains 15 residues. In germline, CDR1 is SGHNT, CDR2 YYREEE (reference sequence).

The rearrangement links TRBV9 to TRBJ2-4; no reliable D call. The CDR3 spans 11 residues. V gave up 0 bases and J gave up 7 bases, with 2 bases separating them. Germline lookup yields CDR1 SGDLS and CDR2 YYNGEE. As DNA, the CDR3 is TGTGCCAGCAGCGTAGACAACATTCAGTACTTC. Its protein is CASSVDNIQYF.

The V and J genes are TRBV25-1 and TRBJ1-5; D gene unclear. The CDR3 is 14 residues long. The germline V gene encodes CDR1 MGHDK and CDR2 SYGVNS. V lost 2 bases to trimming and J lost 9 bases, with 14 bases between them. CDR3 loop: CASSEPGRARPQHF. The CDR3 DNA reads as TGTGCCAGCAGTGAACCCGGACGGGCTAGGCCCCAGCATTTT.

V is TRBV19 and J is TRBJ2-5, with 8 bases identical to TRBD1. J lost 4 bases, V lost 5 bases, and 15 bases had no gene match. The CDR3 is made up of 17 amino acids. Germline V CDR1 and CDR2: LNHDA, SQIVND (reference sequence). In nucleotides, the CDR3 is TGTGCCAGTAGTTTAGGACAGGGAGATATGCTTGGAGAGACCCAGTACTTC. This translates into CASSLGQGDMLGETQYF.

This rearrangement joins TRBV2 to TRBJ2-7; 7 bases match TRBD1. CDR3 length: 14 residues. V was clipped by 5 bases and J by 3 bases; unmatched bases: 7. The germline CDR1 and CDR2 sequences are SNHLY and FYNNEI. The CDR3 nucleotides are TGTGCCAGCAGTCGACAGGGCCCCGTCTACGAGCAGTACTTC. It translates to CASSRQGPVYEQYF.

The CDR3 is CASNTLGSSYEQYF. CDR3 nucleotide sequence: TGTGCCAGCAATACTTTGGGGAGCTCCTACGAGCAGTACTTC. The V call is TRBV2, the J call TRBJ2-7; possible D gene TRBD2, 5 bases. V lost 7 bases, J lost 0 bases, and 13 bases lay in between. The CDR3 spans 14 residues. CDR1 is SNHLY, CDR2 FYNNEI, per germline.

V and J are TRBV6-6 and TRBJ2-1; D might be TRBD2 (5 bases). This CDR3 is built from 14 residues. The germline V gene encodes CDR1 MNHNY and CDR2 SVGAGI (reference sequence). V lost 8 bases to trimming and J lost 6 bases, with 17 bases between them. CDR3 sequence reads: CASSAWEFSNEQFF. CDR3 nucleotide sequence: TGTGCCAGCTCTGCCTGGGAGTTTAGCAATGAGCAGTTCTTC.

The chain joins TRBV10-2 to TRBJ2-4, with 8 bases lining up with TRBD2. After removal of 0 bases from V and 7 bases from J, the junction contained 14 bases not matched to a gene. The germline gives CDR1 WSHSY, CDR2 SAAADI. This CDR3 has 18 residues. The CDR3 sequence is CASSESSLGGRLGNIQYF. The CDR3 nucleotides read TGCGCCAGCAGTGAGTCCTCCCTTGGCGGGAGGCTGGGGAACATTCAGTACTTC.

V usage is TRBV10-2 and J usage is TRBJ2-1; TRBD2 might be the D (5 bases). Trimming took off 6 bases at V and 0 bases at J, with 15 bases between the two ends. Germline V CDR1 and CDR2: WSHSY, SAAADI. The CDR3 runs to 16 residues. Here the CDR3 DNA reads TGCGCCAGCAGGGGAGAACTGGGAAGCTCCTACAATGAGCAGTTCTTC. Its protein is CASRGELGSSYNEQFF.

V gene TRBV28 combines with J gene TRBJ2-7; D is undetermined. Germline V gene data show CDR1 as MDHEN and CDR2 as SYDVKM. The V end lost 11 bases, the J end lost 4 bases, and 15 bases lay between the germline ends. The CDR3 totals 12 residues. CDR3 residues: CAARAPPYEQYF. In DNA, the CDR3 is TGTGCCGCCCGGGCCCCCCCATACGAGCAGTACTTC.

CDR3 protein: CASSQETARGYTF. CDR3 coding DNA: TGTGCCAGCAGCCAAGAGACGGCTAGAGGCTACACCTTC. The chain joins TRBV2 to TRBJ1-2; no firm D call. The germline CDR1 and CDR2 sequences are SNHLY and FYNNEI. The CDR3 has 13 residues. Trimming stripped 6 bases from V and 8 bases from J, with 16 bases between. The entire variable domain, with the rest obtained from reference TRBV2 and TRBJ1-2, is as follows: EPEVTQTPSHQVTQMGQEVILRCVPISNHLYFYWYRQILGQKVEFLVSFYNNEISEKSEIFDDQFSVERPDGSNFTLKIRSTKLEDSAMYFCASSQETARGYTFGSGTRLTVV.